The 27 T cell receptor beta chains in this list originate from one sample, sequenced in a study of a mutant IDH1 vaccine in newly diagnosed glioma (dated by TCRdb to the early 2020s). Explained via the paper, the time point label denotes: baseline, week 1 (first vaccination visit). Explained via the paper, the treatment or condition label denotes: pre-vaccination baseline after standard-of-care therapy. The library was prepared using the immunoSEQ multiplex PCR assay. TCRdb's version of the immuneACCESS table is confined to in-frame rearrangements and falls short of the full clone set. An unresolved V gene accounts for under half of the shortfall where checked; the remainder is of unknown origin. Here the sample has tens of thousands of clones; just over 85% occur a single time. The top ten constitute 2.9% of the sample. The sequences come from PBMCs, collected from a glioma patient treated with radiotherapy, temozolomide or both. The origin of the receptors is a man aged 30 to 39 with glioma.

The CDR3 sequence: CAWDRGLHVLTF. Written as DNA, the CDR3 is TGTGCCTGGGACAGGGGGCTTCACGTCCTGACTTTC. The chain carries TRBV30 and TRBJ2-6, with TRBD1 identical over 10 bases. Germline-derived CDR1 and CDR2 are GTSNPN and SVGIG (reference sequence). CDR3 length: 12 amino acids. V was clipped by 5 bases and J by 11 bases; unmatched bases: 3.

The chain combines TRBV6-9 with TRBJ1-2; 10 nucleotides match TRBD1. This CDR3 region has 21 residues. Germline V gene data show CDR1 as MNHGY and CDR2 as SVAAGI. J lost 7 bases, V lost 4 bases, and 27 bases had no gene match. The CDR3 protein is CASSWRGSRDRGRSPMGGYTF. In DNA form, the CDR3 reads TGTGCCAGCAGTTGGAGGGGGTCCCGGGACAGGGGACGTAGTCCCATGGGTGGCTACACCTTC.

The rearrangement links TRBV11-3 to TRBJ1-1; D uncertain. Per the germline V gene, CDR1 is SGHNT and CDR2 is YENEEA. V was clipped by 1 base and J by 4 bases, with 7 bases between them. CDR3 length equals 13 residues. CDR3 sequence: CASSLVLVTEAFF. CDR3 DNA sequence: TGTGCCAGCAGCTTAGTTCTGGTCACTGAAGCTTTCTTT.

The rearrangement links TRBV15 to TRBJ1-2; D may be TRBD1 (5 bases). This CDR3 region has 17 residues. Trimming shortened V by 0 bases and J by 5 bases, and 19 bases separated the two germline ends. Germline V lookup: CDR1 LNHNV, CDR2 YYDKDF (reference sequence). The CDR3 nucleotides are TGTGCCACCAGCAGAGATCGGAGGGGAGGAGGGTCATATGGCTACACCTTC. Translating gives CATSRDRRGGGSYGYTF.

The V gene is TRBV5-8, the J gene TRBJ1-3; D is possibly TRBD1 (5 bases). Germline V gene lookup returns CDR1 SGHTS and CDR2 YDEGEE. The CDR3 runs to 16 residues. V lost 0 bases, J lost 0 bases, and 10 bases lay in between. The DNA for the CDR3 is TGTGCCAGCAGCTTGGGTCTCGGGGGCTCTGGAAACACCATATATTTT. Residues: CASSLGLGGSGNTIYF.

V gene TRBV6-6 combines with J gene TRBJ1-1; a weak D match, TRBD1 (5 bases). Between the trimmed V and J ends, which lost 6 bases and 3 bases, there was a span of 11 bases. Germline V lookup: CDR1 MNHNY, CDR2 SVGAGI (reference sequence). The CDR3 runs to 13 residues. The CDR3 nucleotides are TGTGCCAGCAGACCAGGGAGCCACACTGAAGCTTTCTTT. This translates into CASRPGSHTEAFF.

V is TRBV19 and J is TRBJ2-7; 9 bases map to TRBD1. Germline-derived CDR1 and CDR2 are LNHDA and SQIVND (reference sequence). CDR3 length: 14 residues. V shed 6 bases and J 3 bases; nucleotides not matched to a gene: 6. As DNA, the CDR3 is TGTGCCAGTAGCGCGGGACAGGGAAACTACGAGCAGTACTTC. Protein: CASSAGQGNYEQYF.

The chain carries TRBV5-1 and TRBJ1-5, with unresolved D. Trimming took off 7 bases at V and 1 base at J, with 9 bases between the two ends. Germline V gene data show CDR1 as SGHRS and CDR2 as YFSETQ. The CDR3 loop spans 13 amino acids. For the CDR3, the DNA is TGCGCCAGCCCCGCGGGGAGCAATCAGCCCCAGCATTTT. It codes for CASPAGSNQPQHF.

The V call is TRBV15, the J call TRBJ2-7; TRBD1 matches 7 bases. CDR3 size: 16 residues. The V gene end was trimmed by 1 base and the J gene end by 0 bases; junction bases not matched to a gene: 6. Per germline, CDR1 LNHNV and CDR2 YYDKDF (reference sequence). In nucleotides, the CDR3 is TGTGCCACCAGCAGAGCTCTGGACAGGAGCTCCTACGAGCAGTACTTC. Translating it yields CATSRALDRSSYEQYF.

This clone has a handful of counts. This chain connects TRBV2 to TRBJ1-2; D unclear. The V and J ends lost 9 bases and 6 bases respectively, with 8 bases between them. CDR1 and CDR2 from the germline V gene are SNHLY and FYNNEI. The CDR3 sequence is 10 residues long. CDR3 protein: CASPWDGYTF. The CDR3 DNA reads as TGTGCCAGTCCATGGGATGGCTACACCTTC.

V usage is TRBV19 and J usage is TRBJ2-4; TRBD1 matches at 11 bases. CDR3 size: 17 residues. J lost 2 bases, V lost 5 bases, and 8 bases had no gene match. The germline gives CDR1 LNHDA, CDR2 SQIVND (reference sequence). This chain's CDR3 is CASSRADRGRTKNIQYF. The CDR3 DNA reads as TGTGCCAGTAGTCGAGCGGACAGGGGGCGGACCAAAAACATTCAGTACTTC.

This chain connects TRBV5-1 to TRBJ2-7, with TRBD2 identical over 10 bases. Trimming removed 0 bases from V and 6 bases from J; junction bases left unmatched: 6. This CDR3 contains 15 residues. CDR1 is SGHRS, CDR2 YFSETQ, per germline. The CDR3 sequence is CASSLASGGATEQYF. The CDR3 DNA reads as TGCGCCAGCAGCTTGGCCAGCGGGGGGGCGACCGAGCAGTACTTC.

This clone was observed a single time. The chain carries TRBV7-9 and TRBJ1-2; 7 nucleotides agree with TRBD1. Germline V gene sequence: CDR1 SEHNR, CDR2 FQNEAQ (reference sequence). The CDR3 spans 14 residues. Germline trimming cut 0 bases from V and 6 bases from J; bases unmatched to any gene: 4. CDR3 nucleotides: TGTGCCAGCAGCTTAGCAGGGGGCTTCGATGGCTACACCTTC. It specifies CASSLAGGFDGYTF.

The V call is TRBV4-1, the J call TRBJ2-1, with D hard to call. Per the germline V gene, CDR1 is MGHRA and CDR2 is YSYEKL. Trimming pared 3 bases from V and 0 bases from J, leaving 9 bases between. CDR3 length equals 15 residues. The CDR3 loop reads CASSHLWGSYNEQFF. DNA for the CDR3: TGCGCCAGCAGCCACCTATGGGGCTCCTACAATGAGCAGTTCTTC.

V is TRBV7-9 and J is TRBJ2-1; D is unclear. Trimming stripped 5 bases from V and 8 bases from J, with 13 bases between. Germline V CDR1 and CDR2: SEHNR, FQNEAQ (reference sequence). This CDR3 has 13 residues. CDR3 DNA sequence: TGTGCCAGCAGCCCTCTTCCCGGCCATGAGCAGTTCTTC. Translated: CASSPLPGHEQFF. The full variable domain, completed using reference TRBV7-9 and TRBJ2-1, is DTGVSQNPRHKITKRGQNVTFRCDPISEHNRLYWYRQTLGQGPEFLTYFQNEAQLEKSRLLSDRFSAERPKGSFSTLEIQRTEQGDSAMYLCASSPLPGHEQFFGPGTRLTVL.

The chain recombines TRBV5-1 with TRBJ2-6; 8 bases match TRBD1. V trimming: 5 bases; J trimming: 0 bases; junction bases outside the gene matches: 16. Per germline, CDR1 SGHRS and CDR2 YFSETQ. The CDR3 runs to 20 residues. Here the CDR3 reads CASSTIGQGAPLSGANVLTF. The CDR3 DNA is TGCGCCAGCAGTACTATCGGACAGGGCGCTCCCCTCTCTGGGGCCAACGTCCTGACTTTC.

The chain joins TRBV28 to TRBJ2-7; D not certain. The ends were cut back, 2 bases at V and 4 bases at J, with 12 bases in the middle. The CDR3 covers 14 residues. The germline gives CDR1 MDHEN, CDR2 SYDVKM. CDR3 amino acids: CASSLPAFPYEQYF. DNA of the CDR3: TGTGCCAGCAGTTTACCAGCGTTTCCATACGAGCAGTACTTC.

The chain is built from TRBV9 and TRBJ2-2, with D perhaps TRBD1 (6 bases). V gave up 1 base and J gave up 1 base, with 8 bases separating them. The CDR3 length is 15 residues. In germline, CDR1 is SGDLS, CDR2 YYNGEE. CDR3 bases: TGTGCCAGCAGCGTATGGACAGTGAACACCGGGGAGCTGTTTTTT. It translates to CASSVWTVNTGELFF.

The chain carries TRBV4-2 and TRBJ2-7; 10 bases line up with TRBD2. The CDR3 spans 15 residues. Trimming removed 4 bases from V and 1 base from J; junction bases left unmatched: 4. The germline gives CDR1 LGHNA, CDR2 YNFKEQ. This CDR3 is CASSLSGGESYEQYF. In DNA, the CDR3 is TGTGCCAGCAGCCTAAGCGGGGGGGAGTCCTACGAGCAGTACTTC.

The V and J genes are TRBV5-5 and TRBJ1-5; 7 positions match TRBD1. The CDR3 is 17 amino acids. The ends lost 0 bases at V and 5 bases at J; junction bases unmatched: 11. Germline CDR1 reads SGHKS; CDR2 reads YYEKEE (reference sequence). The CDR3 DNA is TGTGCCAGCAGCTTGGAACAGGGGAAAATGCGAGATCAGCCCCAGCATTTT. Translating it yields CASSLEQGKMRDQPQHF.

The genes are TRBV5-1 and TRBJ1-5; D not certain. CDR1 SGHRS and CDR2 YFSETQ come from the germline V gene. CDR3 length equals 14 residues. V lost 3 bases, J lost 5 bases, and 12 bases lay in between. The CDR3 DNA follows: TGCGCCAGCAGCTCCGGCCAGCCGGATCAGCCCCAGCATTTT. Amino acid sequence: CASSSGQPDQPQHF.

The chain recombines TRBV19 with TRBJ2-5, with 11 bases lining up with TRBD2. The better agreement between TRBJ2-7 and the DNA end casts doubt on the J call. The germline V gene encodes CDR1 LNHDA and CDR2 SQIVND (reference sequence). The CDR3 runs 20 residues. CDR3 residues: CASSNSYLAGGSVQTYEQYF. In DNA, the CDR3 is TGTGCCAGTAGTAATTCTTACCTAGCGGGGGGATCCGTCCAAACCTACGAGCAGTACTTC.

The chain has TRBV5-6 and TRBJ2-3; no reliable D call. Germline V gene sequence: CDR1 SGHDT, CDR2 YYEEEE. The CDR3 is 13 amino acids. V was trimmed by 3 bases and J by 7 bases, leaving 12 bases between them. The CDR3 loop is CASSSTDLYTQYF. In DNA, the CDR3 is TGTGCCAGCAGCTCCACGGACCTCTATACGCAGTATTTT.

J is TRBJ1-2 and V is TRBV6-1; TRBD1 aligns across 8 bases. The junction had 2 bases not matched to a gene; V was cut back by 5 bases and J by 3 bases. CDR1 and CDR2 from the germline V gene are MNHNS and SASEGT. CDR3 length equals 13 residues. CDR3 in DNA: TGTGCCAGCAGTCTGACAGGGGACTATGGCTACACCTTC. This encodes CASSLTGDYGYTF.

The CDR3 loop is CASSLWGMNTEAFF. The CDR3 coding sequence is TGTGCCAGCAGCTTATGGGGGATGAACACTGAAGCTTTCTTT. J is TRBJ1-1 and V is TRBV5-6, with D possibly being TRBD1 (5 bases). The CDR3 runs 14 residues. The V gene's germline CDR1 is SGHDT and CDR2 YYEEEE. Trimming left V 2 bases short and J 0 bases short, with 8 bases between.

CDR3 coding DNA: TGTGCCTCAAAAGGGGCGGACTATTACGAGCAGTACTTC. It specifies CASKGADYYEQYF. The genes are TRBV6-5 and TRBJ2-7; D possibly corresponds to TRBD2 (6 bases). The V end was cut by 11 bases, the J end by 4 bases, with 18 bases between. Looked up from germline, CDR1 is MNHEY and CDR2 is SVGAGI. CDR3 length: 13 residues.

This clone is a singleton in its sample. The CDR3 nucleotides read TGTGCCAGTAACCGCCGGGACAGGGATAATTCACCCCTCCACTTT. Its protein is CASNRRDRDNSPLHF. The chain joins TRBV19 to TRBJ1-6, with 9 nucleotides matching TRBD1. The CDR3 is made up of 15 amino acids. J was trimmed by 5 bases and V by 7 bases; bases with no gene match: 6. Germline V gene data show CDR1 as LNHDA and CDR2 as SQIVND (reference sequence).